One sample yielded the 16 T cell receptor beta chains listed below, sequenced in a study of regulatory T cells in long-lasting Graves disease. Researchers made TCR beta libraries by using iRepertoire HTBI primers and running Arm-PCR on CDR3 regions. TCRdb processed the multiplex PCR reads anew with MiXCR; each CDR3 protein has one entry. The table lists about 470,000 distinct CDR3 sequences, more than 13% of them singletons. Regarding time point: newly diagnosed GD, antithyroid drugs for less than 3 months. Construction of the TCR library relied on RNA isolated from PBMCs. These data also formed part of another study, on T cells in Graves' hyperthyroidism and ophthalmopathy.

This specimen consisted of peripheral blood mononuclear cells (PBMCs), obtained at new diagnosis, from a patient treated with antithyroid drugs. These receptors all come from a woman in her 30s with Graves disease.

In its sample, this clonotype was seen a few times. This chain connects TRBV18 to TRBJ2-1; no clear D gene. This CDR3 is 16 amino acids long. Germline V gene data show CDR1 as KGHSH and CDR2 as LQKENI. V shed 4 bases and J shed 3 bases, with 16 bases lying between them. The CDR3 protein is CASSQVLSSLYNEQFF. The CDR3 DNA reads TGTGCCAGCTCACAGGTACTATCCTCCCTCTACAATGAGCAGTTCTTC.

A word on this clonotype: This could be a read error, since a much larger clone is one nucleotide away. The rearrangement joins TRBV20-1 to TRBJ2-1, with D tentatively TRBD2 (7 bases). The CDR3 totals 14 residues. The V end was cut by 4 bases, the J end by 10 bases, with 20 bases between. Germline V gives CDR1 DFQATT, CDR2 SNEGSKA (reference sequence). The CDR3 DNA reads as TGCAGTGCTAAGGGGGAGACTAGCTCCTACGAGCAGTTCTTC. It yields the protein CSAKGETSSYEQFF.

This clonotype was counted many times. The chain links TRBV28 to TRBJ2-1, with a possible D match to TRBD1 (6 bases). The V gene lost 0 bases and the J gene lost 2 bases, with 8 bases spanning the gap. CDR3 size: 15 residues. In germline, CDR1 is MDHEN, CDR2 SYDVKM. CDR3 DNA: TGTGCCAGCAGTTTATGGGACAGCACCTACAATGAGCAGTTCTTC. This codes for CASSLWDSTYNEQFF.

This clonotype was seen a handful of times. The chain has TRBV15 and TRBJ1-6, with 7 bases lining up with TRBD1. Germline V lookup: CDR1 LNHNV, CDR2 YYDKDF (reference sequence). The CDR3 contains 16 residues. After removal of 4 bases from V and 8 bases from J, the junction contained 11 bases not matched to a gene. Here the CDR3 reads CATSTRQGGRYSPLHF. CDR3 sequence (DNA): TGTGCCACCAGCACTCGTCAGGGGGGAAGGTATTCACCCCTCCACTTT.

This clonotype came up a few times. V and J are TRBV20-1 and TRBJ2-7, with D tentatively TRBD2 (5 bases). The CDR3 runs 12 residues. The V end lost 0 bases, the J end lost 2 bases, and 5 bases lay between the germline ends. The germline V gene encodes CDR1 DFQATT and CDR2 SNEGSKA (reference sequence). In DNA, the CDR3 is TGCAGTGCTAGAGAAGCGGCCTACGAGCAGTACTTC. Protein sequence: CSAREAAYEQYF.

The chain uses TRBV10-2 and TRBJ2-5, with unresolved D. Deletions cut 0 bases from V and 1 base from J, with 6 bases between. In germline, CDR1 is WSHSY, CDR2 SAAADI. The length of the CDR3 is 14 residues. The CDR3 loop is CASSESGSQETQYF. CDR3 sequence (DNA): TGCGCCAGCAGTGAGTCCGGCAGCCAAGAGACCCAGTACTTC.

The genes are TRBV27 and TRBJ1-3; D might be TRBD1 (6 bases). Germline CDR1 and CDR2: MNHEY and SMNVEV (reference sequence). CDR3 length: 14 residues. Trimming stripped 9 bases from V and 0 bases from J, with 12 bases between. CDR3 coding DNA: TGTGCCAGTCGGGGGGGGCTCTCTGGAAACACCATATATTTT. Its protein product is CASRGGLSGNTIYF.

This clonotype was counted between two and nine times. This sequence joins TRBV24-1 and TRBJ1-5; no clear D. V dropped 4 bases and J dropped 11 bases, with 14 bases sitting between them. The CDR3 spans 13 residues. Per the germline V gene, CDR1 is KGHDR and CDR2 is SFDVKD. The CDR3 is CATSDPRWRAQHF. CDR3 DNA: TGTGCCACCAGTGACCCCAGATGGCGGGCCCAGCATTTT.

A note on this clonotype: This clone may be a read error of a much larger clone one base away. The chain carries TRBV20-1 and TRBJ2-3, with D hard to call. This CDR3 is built from 12 residues. Trimming took 8 bases from V and 3 from J, leaving 12 bases between them. Germline V gene sequence: CDR1 DFQATT, CDR2 SNEGSKA (reference sequence). Here the CDR3 DNA reads TGCAGTACTAAGAGCCGAACAGATACGCAGTATTTT. Translated: CSTKSRTDTQYF.

The sample holds many counts of this clonotype. The rearrangement links TRBV24-1 to TRBJ2-2; no reliable D call. The CDR3 is 14 residues long. Trimming removed 8 bases from V and 0 bases from J, with 9 bases in between. Germline CDR1 reads KGHDR; CDR2 reads SFDVKD. In DNA, the CDR3 is TGTGCCACCACCCAAAACACGAACACCGGGGAGCTGTTTTTT. This sequence encodes CATTQNTNTGELFF.

This clonotype was counted at least ten times. The chain is built from TRBV6-1 and TRBJ2-7; TRBD2 matches at 9 bases. The CDR3 runs to 14 residues. The V and J ends lost 8 bases and 2 bases, in that order; junction bases with no gene match: 7. Germline assignment: CDR1 MNHNS and CDR2 SASEGT. The CDR3: CASRTSVRPYEQYF. DNA of the CDR3: TGTGCCAGCCGGACTAGCGTACGACCCTACGAGCAGTACTTC.

The gene calls are TRBV7-2 and TRBJ2-5; 12 bases align to TRBD1. Germline CDR1 reads SGHTA; CDR2 reads FQGNSA. V dropped 3 bases and J dropped 4; count of bases not matched to a gene: 6. This CDR3 is 16 amino acids long. Written as DNA, the CDR3 is TGTGCCAGCAGCTTTCATGGGACAGGGGGCGGAGAGACCCAGTACTTC. This gives the protein CASSFHGTGGGETQYF.

The genes are TRBV5-6 and TRBJ2-4; 11 bases match TRBD2. Losses at the gene ends were 0 bases for V and 8 bases for J; bases not matched to a gene: 7. The CDR3 is 16 amino acids. Germline V gives CDR1 SGHDT, CDR2 YYEEEE. The CDR3 nucleotides are TGTGCCAGCAGCTTGGGGCTAGCGGGAGGAGTGGACATTCAGTACTTC. This sequence encodes CASSLGLAGGVDIQYF. Full variable domain (rest looked up from reference TRBV5-6 and TRBJ2-4): DAGVTQSPTHLIKTRGQQVTLRCSPKSGHDTVSWYQQALGQGPQFIFQYYEEEERQRGNFPDRFSGHQFPNYSSELNVNALLLGDSALYLCASSLGLAGGVDIQYFGAGTRLSVL.

This clonotype has more than one count but fewer than ten. The chain uses TRBV7-9 and TRBJ1-2, with unresolved D. The germline gives CDR1 SEHNR, CDR2 FQNEAQ (reference sequence). This CDR3 contains 13 residues. V gave up 3 bases and J gave up 2 bases, with 7 bases separating them. CDR3: CASSLPENYGYTF. The CDR3 DNA follows: TGTGCCAGCAGCTTGCCAGAAAACTATGGCTACACCTTC.

This clonotype occurred many times. The CDR3 region is CSALGRGLAGVTGELFF. Here the CDR3 DNA reads TGCAGTGCACTCGGGAGGGGACTAGCGGGGGTCACCGGGGAGCTGTTTTTT. This chain uses TRBV20-1 with TRBJ2-2; 14 nucleotides agree with TRBD2. J was trimmed by 4 bases and V by 6 bases; bases with no gene match: 10. In germline, CDR1 is DFQATT, CDR2 SNEGSKA (reference sequence). The CDR3 is 17 residues long.

The table lists this clonotype with many counts. V usage is TRBV6-5 and J usage is TRBJ1-6; D is unclear. V was trimmed by 4 bases and J by 0 bases, leaving 19 bases between them. The CDR3 totals 19 residues. In germline, CDR1 is MNHEY, CDR2 SVGAGI. CDR3 bases: TGTGCCAGCAGTTTCACCCACTGGGGAGGCAGCTCCTATAATTCACCCCTCCACTTT. The encoded protein is CASSFTHWGGSSYNSPLHF.